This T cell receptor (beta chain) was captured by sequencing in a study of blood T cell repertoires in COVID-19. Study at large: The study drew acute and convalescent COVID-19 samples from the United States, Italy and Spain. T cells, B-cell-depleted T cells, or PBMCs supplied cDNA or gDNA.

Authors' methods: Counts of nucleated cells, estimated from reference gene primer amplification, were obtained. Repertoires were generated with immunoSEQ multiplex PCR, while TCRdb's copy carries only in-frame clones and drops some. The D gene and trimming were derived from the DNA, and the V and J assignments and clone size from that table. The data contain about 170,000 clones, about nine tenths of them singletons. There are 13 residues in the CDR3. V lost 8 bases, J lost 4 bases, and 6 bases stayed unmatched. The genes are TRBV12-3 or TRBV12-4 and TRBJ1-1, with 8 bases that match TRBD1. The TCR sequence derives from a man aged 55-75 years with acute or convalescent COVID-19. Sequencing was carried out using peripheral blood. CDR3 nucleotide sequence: TGTGCCAGCGGGCCAGGGGGCCCCACTGAAGCTTTCTTT. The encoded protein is CASGPGGPTEAFF.